These T cell receptor beta chains were read from a single sample in a study of blood T cell repertoires in COVID-19. Generated by immunoSEQ multiplex PCR, the TCRdb table keeps only in-frame clones and is missing some. This table holds some 100,000 clones, around four fifths found once. What was sequenced was peripheral blood. The receptors were sampled from a man in his 70s with active or convalescent COVID-19. CDR3s include the opening cysteine and the closing phenylalanine or tryptophan. Each record gives: V gene, J gene, clone size, D gene, CDR3 DNA, CDR3 protein. D genes are given only for firm matches. Clone size, where shown, is once, few, many, or a class for clones that have expanded.

>TRBV7-9|TRBJ2-7|-|TRBD2
TGTGCCAGCAGCTTCACGGTAATCGGTAGCGGGAGAAGACCCTACGAGCAGTACTTC
CASSFTVIGSGRRPYEQYF
>TRBV5-1|TRBJ2-3|-|-
TGCGCCAGCAGCTTGAGGGGCATGAGCACAGATACGCAGTATTTT
CASSLRGMSTDTQYF
>TRBV24-1|TRBJ2-4|-|-
TGTGCCACCAGTGACTCAGGGGAAGCGGTCAAAAACATTCAGTACTTC
CATSDSGEAVKNIQYF
>TRBV5-4|TRBJ1-2|-|-
TGTGCCAGCAGCCTCGACAATGCCCTTCTCTCCCAAAGCTTTGGCTACACCTTC
CASSLDNALLSQSFGYTF
>TRBV28|TRBJ2-2|-|-
TGTGCCAGCATTAAAAGGGGGCGCGGGGACACCGGGGAGCTGTTTTTT
CASIKRGRGDTGELFF
>TRBV13|TRBJ2-5|-|TRBD2
TGTGCCAGCAGCTTAGGCCAGGGGACTAGCGTCTATGAGACCCAGTACTTC
CASSLGQGTSVYETQYF
>TRBV2|TRBJ2-7|-|TRBD1
TGTGCCAGCAGTGAAACAGGGGGCTTTTCCTACGAGCAGTACTTC
CASSETGGFSYEQYF
>TRBV3-1/TRBV3-2|TRBJ1-5|few|-
TGTGCCAGCAGCCAAGGGACTACAAGCAATCAGCCCCAGCATTTT
CASSQGTTSNQPQHF
>TRBV4-2|TRBJ2-7|-|-
TGTGCCAGCAGCCAAGTAGGCAAGGCGGTCGAGCAGTACTTC
CASSQVGKAVEQYF
>TRBV6-1|TRBJ2-7|-|TRBD1
TGTGCCAGCAGTGAATACAGGGGTTACGAGCAGTACTTC
CASSEYRGYEQYF
>TRBV4-3|TRBJ2-2|once|-
TGCGCCAGCAGCCTCGGACTGGCGAACACCGGGGAGCTGTTTTTT
CASSLGLANTGELFF
>TRBV11-2|TRBJ2-1|few|TRBD2
TGTGCCAGCAGCTTAACGGCGGGGGGGCGAGGCGATGAGCAGTTCTTC
CASSLTAGGRGDEQFF
>TRBV6-2/TRBV6-3|TRBJ2-1|-|TRBD1
TGTGCCAGCAGTTTTCCAAAGACAGGGGTAAAGGACAATGAGCAGTTCTTC
CASSFPKTGVKDNEQFF
>TRBV28|TRBJ1-1|once|-
TGTGCCAGCAGTTTGCCAGGGGATTACACTGAAGCTTTCTTT
CASSLPGDYTEAFF
>TRBV2|TRBJ2-5|few|TRBD2
TGTGCCAGCAGAGATACTAGCGCAGAGACCCAGTACTTC
CASRDTSAETQYF
>TRBV3-1/TRBV3-2|TRBJ2-7|-|TRBD1
TGTGCCAGCAGCCGAGGGGGACAGGGGTACGAGCAGTACTTC
CASSRGGQGYEQYF
>TRBV6-5|TRBJ2-1|-|-
TGTGCCAGCAGTTACTCGCACGGGATCAGTATTGAGCAGTTCTTC
CASSYSHGISIEQFF
>TRBV7-3|TRBJ2-2|-|TRBD1
TGTGCCAGCAGAGGACAGGGGAGAGACACCGGGGAGCTGTTTTTT
CASRGQGRDTGELFF
>TRBV7-6|TRBJ2-1|-|TRBD2
TGTGCCAGCAGCTCGCCGGGACTAGCGGGGGGGCAAGTTAACAATGAGCAGTTCTTC
CASSSPGLAGGQVNNEQFF
>TRBV25-1|TRBJ2-2|-|-
TGTGCCAGCAGGGGGGCGGGAGAAAGCACCGGGGAGCTGTTTTTT
CASRGAGESTGELFF
>TRBV20-1|TRBJ1-6|-|-
TGCAGTGCTAGTGAACAGCATTCTTATAATTCACCCCTCCACTTT
CSASEQHSYNSPLHF
>TRBV6-5|TRBJ2-2|-|-
TGTGCCAGCAGTTACTCAGGACTAACCGGGGAGCTGTTTTTT
CASSYSGLTGELFF
>TRBV7-8|TRBJ2-3|-|-
TGTGCCAGCAGCTTAGCCCGAGGCGGCACAGATACGCAGTATTTT
CASSLARGGTDTQYF
>TRBV15|TRBJ1-1|-|-
TGTGCCACCAGCCCGGGGGGGGCGCGCAACACTGAAGCTTTCTTT
CATSPGGARNTEAFF
>TRBV7-3|TRBJ2-3|few|TRBD1
TGTGCCAGCAGCTACGGGACAGGTTCCACAGATACGCAGTATTTT
CASSYGTGSTDTQYF
>TRBV7-2|TRBJ2-4|-|TRBD2
TGTGCCAGCAGCGGTAGCGGGGGGGCCAAAAACATTCAGTACTTC
CASSGSGGAKNIQYF
>TRBV7-2|TRBJ2-5|-|-
TGTGCCAGCAGCCCCCCGGGGGGCGTTGAGACCCAGTACTTC
CASSPPGGVETQYF
>TRBV7-9|TRBJ1-2|-|TRBD1
TGTGCCAGCAGCTCTATGTTACAGGGGTGGGACTATGGCTACACCTTC
CASSSMLQGWDYGYTF
>TRBV5-1|TRBJ2-7|-|-
TGCGCCAGCAGCCATGGCAGGGGCGTATACGAGCAGTACTTC
CASSHGRGVYEQYF
>TRBV5-1|TRBJ2-3|-|TRBD1
TGCGCCAGCAACAGGGGCGGTCCAGATACGCAGTATTTT
CASNRGGPDTQYF
>TRBV5-1|TRBJ2-2|-|-
TGCGCCAGCAGCTTGGGCCCTAGGGGGAACACCGGGGAGCTGTTTTTT
CASSLGPRGNTGELFF
>TRBV7-3|TRBJ2-7|-|-
TGTGCCAGCAGCCACGGGCCAGGGGGGTACGAGCAGTACTTC
CASSHGPGGYEQYF
>TRBV11-2|TRBJ2-7|-|-
TGTGCCAGCAGCTCCTACAGAGATTTCTACGAGCAGTACTTC
CASSSYRDFYEQYF
>TRBV4-3|TRBJ1-1|-|-
TGCGCCAGCAAAACAGCAGGAAACACTGAAGCTTTCTTT
CASKTAGNTEAFF
>TRBV11-1|TRBJ2-2|-|TRBD1
TGTGCCAGCAGCCCGACAGGGGTTGGGACCGGGGAGCTGTTTTTT
CASSPTGVGTGELFF
>TRBV29-1|TRBJ2-2|-|-
TGCAGCGTTATGGGGTCCGAGGGAACCGGGGAGCTGTTTTTT
CSVMGSEGTGELFF
>TRBV30|TRBJ1-5|-|TRBD1
TGTGCCTGGAGTAAGGACAGGGACGACCAGCCCCAGCATTTT
CAWSKDRDDQPQHF
>TRBV19|TRBJ1-2|once|TRBD1
TGTGCCAGTAGTATGGCAGGGACAGATAAGAATGGCTACACCTTC
CASSMAGTDKNGYTF
>TRBV6-6|TRBJ1-2|-|-
TGTGCCAGCAGTTACGGCAGTGGCTATGGCTACACCTTC
CASSYGSGYGYTF
>TRBV20-1|TRBJ2-3|once|-
TGCAGTGCTAGTATCCCTGGACAGACAGATACGCAGTATTTT
CSASIPGQTDTQYF
>TRBV4-2|TRBJ2-3|once|TRBD2
TGTGCCAGCAGCCAGGCTGAGCGGGAGGGTACGCAGTATTTT
CASSQAEREGTQYF
>TRBV7-9|TRBJ2-7|-|TRBD1
TGTGCCAGCAGCTTAGCTCGGACAGGCAGCTACGAGCAGTACTTC
CASSLARTGSYEQYF
>TRBV7-9|TRBJ2-3|-|-
TGTGCCAGCAGCTTACCGGGACAATTGGCGGATACGCAGTATTTT
CASSLPGQLADTQYF
>TRBV4-3|TRBJ2-1|-|TRBD2
TGCGCCAGCAGCCACATTTCTAGCGGGGACTATGAGCAGTTCTTC
CASSHISSGDYEQFF
>TRBV4-3|TRBJ1-4|-|TRBD1
TGCGCCAGCAGCCAAATGGGACAGGAAAATGAAAAACTGTTTTTT
CASSQMGQENEKLFF
>TRBV30|TRBJ2-3|few|TRBD2
TGTGCCTGGAGTGTACTGGCGGGGGGGCCGACAGATACGCAGTATTTT
CAWSVLAGGPTDTQYF
>TRBV3-1/TRBV3-2|TRBJ2-7|once|TRBD2
TGTGCCAGCAGCCAAGCGCCACTAGCGGGGGGCTACGAGCAGTACTTC
CASSQAPLAGGYEQYF
>TRBV27|TRBJ2-7|-|-
TGTGCCAGCAGCCGTGGACAAATCTACGAGCAGTACTTC
CASSRGQIYEQYF
>TRBV6-2/TRBV6-3|TRBJ1-5|-|-
TGTGCCAGCAGTTATCCCGACACGAATCAGCCCCAGCATTTT
CASSYPDTNQPQHF
>TRBV9|TRBJ2-3|once|TRBD2
TGTGCCAGCAGCGTAAGAGCGGGGACTAGCACAGATACGCAGTATTTT
CASSVRAGTSTDTQYF
>TRBV29-1|TRBJ2-6|once|-
TGCAGCGCCCGGGGGGCCGGGGCCAACGTCCTGACTTTC
CSARGAGANVLTF
>TRBV5-4|TRBJ2-3|-|TRBD1
TGTGCCAGCAGCCCAATGACAGGGGGAGGAGGTGGGGCGCAGTATTTT
CASSPMTGGGGGAQYF
>TRBV18|TRBJ1-2|once|TRBD1
TGTGCCAGCTCACAAGGACAGGGGGCTTCAGCTAACTATGGCTACACCTTC
CASSQGQGASANYGYTF
>TRBV7-9|TRBJ1-6|-|TRBD1
TGTGCCAGCAGGCAGGGGGACAGCTCCTATAATTCACCCCTCCACTTT
CASRQGDSSYNSPLHF
>TRBV7-6|TRBJ2-7|-|TRBD2
TGTGCCAGCAGCCCGGGACTAGCGGGGGGTTCCAGCTCCTACGAGCAGTACTTC
CASSPGLAGGSSSYEQYF
>TRBV4-2|TRBJ2-1|-|-
TGTGCCAGCAGCCTTCAACCCCTAGAGGATGAGCAGTTCTTC
CASSLQPLEDEQFF
>TRBV27|TRBJ2-7|few|TRBD1
TGTGCCAGCACCTCCGGGACAGGGGCTCGCGAGCAGTACTTC
CASTSGTGAREQYF